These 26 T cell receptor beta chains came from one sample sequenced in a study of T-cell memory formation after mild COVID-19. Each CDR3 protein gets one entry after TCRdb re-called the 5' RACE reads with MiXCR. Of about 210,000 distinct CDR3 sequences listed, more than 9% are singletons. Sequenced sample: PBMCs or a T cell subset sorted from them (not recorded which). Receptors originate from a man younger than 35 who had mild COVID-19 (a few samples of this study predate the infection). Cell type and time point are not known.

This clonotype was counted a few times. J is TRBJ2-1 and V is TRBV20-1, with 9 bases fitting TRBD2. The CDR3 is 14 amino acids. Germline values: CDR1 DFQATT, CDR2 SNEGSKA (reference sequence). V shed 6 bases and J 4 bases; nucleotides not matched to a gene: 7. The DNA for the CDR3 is TGCAGTGCCCGGAAGCGGGGGGTATACAATGAGCAGTTCTTC. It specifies CSARKRGVYNEQFF.

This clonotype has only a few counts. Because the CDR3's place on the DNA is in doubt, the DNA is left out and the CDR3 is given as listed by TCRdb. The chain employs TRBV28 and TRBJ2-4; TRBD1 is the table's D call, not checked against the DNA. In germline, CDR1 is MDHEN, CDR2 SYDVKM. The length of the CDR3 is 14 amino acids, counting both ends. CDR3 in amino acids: CASSSSGQGHIQYF.

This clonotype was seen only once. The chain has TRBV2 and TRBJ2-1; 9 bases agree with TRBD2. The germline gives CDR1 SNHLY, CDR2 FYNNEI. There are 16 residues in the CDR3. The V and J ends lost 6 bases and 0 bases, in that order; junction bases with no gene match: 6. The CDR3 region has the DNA TGTGCCAGCAGGGAATTAGCGGGGGACTCCTACAATGAGCAGTTCTTC. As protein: CASRELAGDSYNEQFF.

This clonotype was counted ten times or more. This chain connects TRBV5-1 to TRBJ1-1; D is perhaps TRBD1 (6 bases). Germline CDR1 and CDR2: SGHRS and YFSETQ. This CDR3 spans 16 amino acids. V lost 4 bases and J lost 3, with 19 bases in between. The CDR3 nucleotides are TGCGCCAGCAGCCAACCACAGGGCCGACTTTACACTGAAGCTTTCTTT. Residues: CASSQPQGRLYTEAFF.

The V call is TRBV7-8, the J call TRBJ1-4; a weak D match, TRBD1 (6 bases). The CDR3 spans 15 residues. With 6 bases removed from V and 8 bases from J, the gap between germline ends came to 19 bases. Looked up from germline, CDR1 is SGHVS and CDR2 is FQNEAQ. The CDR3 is CASRLLGGPGEKLFF. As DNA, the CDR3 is TGTGCCAGCAGACTCCTGGGGGGGCCAGGGGAAAAACTGTTTTTT.

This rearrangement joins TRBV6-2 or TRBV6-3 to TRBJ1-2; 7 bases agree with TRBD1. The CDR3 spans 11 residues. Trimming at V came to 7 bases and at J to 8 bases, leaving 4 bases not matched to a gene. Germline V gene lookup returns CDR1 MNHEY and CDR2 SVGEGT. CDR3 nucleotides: TGTGCCAGCAATGACAGGGACGGCTACACCTTC. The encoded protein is CASNDRDGYTF.

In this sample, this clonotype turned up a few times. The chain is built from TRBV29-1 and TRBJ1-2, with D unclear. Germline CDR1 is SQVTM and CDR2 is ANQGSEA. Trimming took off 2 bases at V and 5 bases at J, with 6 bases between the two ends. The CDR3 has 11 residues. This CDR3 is CSVESRYGYTF. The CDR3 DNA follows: TGCAGCGTTGAATCTCGTTATGGCTACACCTTC.

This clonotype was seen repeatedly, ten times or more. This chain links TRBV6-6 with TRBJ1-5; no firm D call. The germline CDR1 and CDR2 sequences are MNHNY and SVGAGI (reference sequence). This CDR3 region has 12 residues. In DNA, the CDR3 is TGTGGGGCCGCGGTGGGAGGTCAGCCCCAGCATTTT. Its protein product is CGAAVGGQPQHF.

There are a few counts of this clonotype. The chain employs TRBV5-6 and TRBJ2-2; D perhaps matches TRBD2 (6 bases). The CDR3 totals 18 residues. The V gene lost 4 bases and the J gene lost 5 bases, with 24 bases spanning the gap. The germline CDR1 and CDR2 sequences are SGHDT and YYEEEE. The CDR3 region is CASSPFEAWDWRTGELFF. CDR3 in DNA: TGTGCCAGCAGCCCGTTCGAAGCCTGGGACTGGAGGACCGGGGAGCTGTTTTTT.

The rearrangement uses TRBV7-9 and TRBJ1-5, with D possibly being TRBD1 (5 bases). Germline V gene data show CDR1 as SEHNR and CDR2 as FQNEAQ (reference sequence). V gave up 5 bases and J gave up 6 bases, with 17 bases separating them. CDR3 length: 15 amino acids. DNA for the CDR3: TGTGCCAGCAGCGCTCCCGGGGCCGGCAGTCAGCCCCAGCATTTT. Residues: CASSAPGAGSQPQHF.

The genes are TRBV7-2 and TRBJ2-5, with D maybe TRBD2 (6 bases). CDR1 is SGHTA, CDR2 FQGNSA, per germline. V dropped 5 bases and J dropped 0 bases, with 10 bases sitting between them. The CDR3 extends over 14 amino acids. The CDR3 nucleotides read TGTGCCAGCAGCCCTCGCGGGAACCAAGAGACCCAGTACTTC. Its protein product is CASSPRGNQETQYF. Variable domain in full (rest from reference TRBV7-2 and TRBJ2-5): GAGVSQSPSNKVTEKGKDVELRCDPISGHTALYWYRQSLGQGLEFLIYFQGNSAPDKSGLPSDRFSAERTGGSVSTLTIQRTQQEDSAVYLCASSPRGNQETQYFGPGTRLLVL.

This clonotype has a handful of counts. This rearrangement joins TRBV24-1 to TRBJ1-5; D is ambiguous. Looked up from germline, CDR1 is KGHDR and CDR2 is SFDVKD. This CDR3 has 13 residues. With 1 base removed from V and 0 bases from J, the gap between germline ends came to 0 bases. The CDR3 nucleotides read TGTGCCACCAGTGATTTTAGCAATCAGCCCCAGCATTTT. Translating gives CATSDFSNQPQHF.

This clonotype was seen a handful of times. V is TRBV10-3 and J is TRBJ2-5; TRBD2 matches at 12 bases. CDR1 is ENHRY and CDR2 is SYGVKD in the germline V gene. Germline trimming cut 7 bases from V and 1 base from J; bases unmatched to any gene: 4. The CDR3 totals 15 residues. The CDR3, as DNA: TGTGCCATCAAAGCTAGCGGGGGGGCCCAAGAGACCCAGTACTTC. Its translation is CAIKASGGAQETQYF.

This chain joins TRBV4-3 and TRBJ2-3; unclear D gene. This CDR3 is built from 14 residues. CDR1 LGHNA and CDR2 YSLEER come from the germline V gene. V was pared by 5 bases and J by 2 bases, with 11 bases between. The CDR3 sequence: CASSSRSLTDTQYF. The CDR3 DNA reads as TGCGCCAGCAGCTCTCGGTCCCTCACAGATACGCAGTATTTT.

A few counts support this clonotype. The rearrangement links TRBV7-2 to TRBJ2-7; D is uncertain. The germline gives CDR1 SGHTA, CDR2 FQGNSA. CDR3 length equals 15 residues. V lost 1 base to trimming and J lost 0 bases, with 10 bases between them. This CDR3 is CASSLVPDLSYEQYF. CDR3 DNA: TGTGCCAGCAGCTTAGTTCCGGACCTCTCCTACGAGCAGTACTTC.

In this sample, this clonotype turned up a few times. Written as DNA, the CDR3 is TGTGCCAGCAGTTTTATTCGACAGAACACTGAAGCTTTCTTT. This codes for CASSFIRQNTEAFF. The J gene is TRBJ1-1, the V gene TRBV12-3 or TRBV12-4; D is unclear. Trimming left V 3 bases short and J 1 base short, with 9 bases between. This CDR3 is built from 14 residues.

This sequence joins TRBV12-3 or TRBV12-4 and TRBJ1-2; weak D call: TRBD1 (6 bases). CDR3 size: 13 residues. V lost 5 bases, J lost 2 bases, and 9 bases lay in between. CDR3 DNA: TGTGCCAGCAGTCAGGGGAGAAACTATGGCTACACCTTC. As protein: CASSQGRNYGYTF.

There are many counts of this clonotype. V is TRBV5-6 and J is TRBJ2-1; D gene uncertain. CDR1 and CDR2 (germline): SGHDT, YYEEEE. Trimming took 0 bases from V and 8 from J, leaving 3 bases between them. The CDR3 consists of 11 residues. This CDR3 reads CASSLADEQFF. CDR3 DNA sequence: TGTGCCAGCAGCTTGGCGGATGAGCAGTTCTTC.

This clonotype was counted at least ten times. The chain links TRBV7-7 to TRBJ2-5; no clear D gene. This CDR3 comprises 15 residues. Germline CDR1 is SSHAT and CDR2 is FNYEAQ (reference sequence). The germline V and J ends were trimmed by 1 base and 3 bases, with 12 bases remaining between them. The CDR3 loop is CASSLGVTPKETQYF. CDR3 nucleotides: TGTGCCAGCAGCTTAGGAGTCACGCCGAAAGAGACCCAGTACTTC.

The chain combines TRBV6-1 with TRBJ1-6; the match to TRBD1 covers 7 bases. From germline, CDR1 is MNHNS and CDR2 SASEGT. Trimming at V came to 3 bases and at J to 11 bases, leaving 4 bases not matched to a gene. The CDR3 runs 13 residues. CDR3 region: CASSERDRPPLHF. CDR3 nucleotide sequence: TGTGCCAGCAGTGAGAGGGACAGACCACCCCTCCACTTT.

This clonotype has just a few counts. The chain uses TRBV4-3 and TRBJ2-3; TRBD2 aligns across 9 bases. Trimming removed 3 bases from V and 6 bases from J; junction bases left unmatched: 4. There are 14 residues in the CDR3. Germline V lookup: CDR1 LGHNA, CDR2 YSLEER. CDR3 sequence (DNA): TGCGCCAGCAGCCAGGGACTAGCATTCGATACGCAGTATTTT. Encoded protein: CASSQGLAFDTQYF.

The CDR3 spells CASSPASGSTSYTF. CDR3 DNA sequence: TGTGCCAGCAGCCCCGCTTCCGGGAGTACTAGCTACACCTTC. The J gene is TRBJ1-2, the V gene TRBV7-9, with D uncertain. The CDR3 contains 14 residues. V lost 5 bases and J lost 9, with 19 bases in between. Germline CDR1 is SEHNR and CDR2 is FQNEAQ (reference sequence).

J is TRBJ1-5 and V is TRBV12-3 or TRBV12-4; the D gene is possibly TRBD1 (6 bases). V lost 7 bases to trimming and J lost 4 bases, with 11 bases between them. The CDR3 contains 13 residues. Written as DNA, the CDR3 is TGTGCCAGCACGGCCGGGACAAATCAGCCCCAGCATTTT. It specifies CASTAGTNQPQHF.

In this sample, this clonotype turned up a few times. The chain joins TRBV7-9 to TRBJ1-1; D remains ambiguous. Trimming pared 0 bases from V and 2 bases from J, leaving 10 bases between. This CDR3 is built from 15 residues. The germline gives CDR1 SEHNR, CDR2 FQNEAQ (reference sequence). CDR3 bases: TGTGCCAGCAGCTTAGCGAACAGCCCCAACACTGAAGCTTTCTTT. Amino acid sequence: CASSLANSPNTEAFF.

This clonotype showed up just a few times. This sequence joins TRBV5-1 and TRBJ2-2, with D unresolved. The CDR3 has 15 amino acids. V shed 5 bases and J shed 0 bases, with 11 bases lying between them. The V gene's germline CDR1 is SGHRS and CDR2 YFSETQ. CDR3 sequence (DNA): TGCGCCAGCAGGGCCTCCACTACGAACACCGGGGAGCTGTTTTTT. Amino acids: CASRASTTNTGELFF.

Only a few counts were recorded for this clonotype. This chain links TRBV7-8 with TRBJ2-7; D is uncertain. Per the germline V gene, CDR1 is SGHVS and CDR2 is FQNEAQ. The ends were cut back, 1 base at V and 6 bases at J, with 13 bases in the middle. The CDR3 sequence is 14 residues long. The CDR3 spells CASSLVATLFEQYV. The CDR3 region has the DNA TGTGCCAGCAGCTTAGTCGCCACCCTCTTCGAGCAGTACGTC.